A single sample gave rise to the 16 T cell receptor beta chains below, sequenced in a study of T-cell memory formation after mild COVID-19 (dated by TCRdb to 2020 to 2022). Preparation of the library involved 5' RACE. The listed sequencing device is Illumina NovaSeq 6000. The raw public reads went through TCRdb reprocessing: fastp at Q25, MiXCR clone calling, in-frame beta chains kept. A single entry per CDR3 protein holds the most common genes and DNA from its merged rows. Within this sample are around 320,000 distinct CDR3 sequences, with around 19% of them counted one time only. In total, the top ten clones hold over 20% of the sample. Sequenced input: PBMCs or a T cell subset sorted from them (not recorded which). These receptors all come from a man younger than 35 who had mild COVID-19 (a few samples of this study predate the infection). The sample titles of this study are shuffled in the database, so cell type and time point are left out; the donor was told from shared clones.

The rearrangement uses TRBV9 and TRBJ2-3; D may be TRBD2 (6 bases). Germline V gene data show CDR1 as SGDLS and CDR2 as YYNGEE. The CDR3 extends over 14 amino acids. V dropped 1 base and J dropped 0 bases, with 6 bases sitting between them. In DNA, the CDR3 is TGTGCCAGCAGCGTACGGGGGAGCACAGATACGCAGTATTTT. Protein sequence: CASSVRGSTDTQYF.

This chain links TRBV5-1 with TRBJ2-5; possible D gene TRBD1, 6 bases. The V and J ends lost 3 bases and 5 bases respectively, with 14 bases between them. Per the germline V gene, CDR1 is SGHRS and CDR2 is YFSETQ. This CDR3 is built from 14 residues. CDR3 in amino acids: CASSSRDTEETQYF. In DNA, the CDR3 is TGCGCCAGCAGCTCTAGGGACACCGAGGAGACCCAGTACTTC.

The sample holds a few counts of this clonotype. The genes are TRBV5-1 and TRBJ2-5; weak D call: TRBD2 (5 bases). The germline CDR1 and CDR2 sequences are SGHRS and YFSETQ. Trimming took off 1 base at V and 1 base at J, with 11 bases between the two ends. The CDR3 length is 15 residues. CDR3 DNA sequence: TGCGCCAGCAGCTTGCGGGCCCGGGGCCAAGAGACCCAGTACTTC. Its translation is CASSLRARGQETQYF.

The chain joins TRBV10-3 to TRBJ2-7, with D uncertain. Trimming stripped 7 bases from V and 8 bases from J, with 21 bases between. Germline lookup yields CDR1 ENHRY and CDR2 SYGVKD. The CDR3 has 14 residues. The CDR3 reads CAITIRVPRTKQYV. CDR3 DNA: TGTGCCATCACCATAAGGGTTCCTCGTACGAAGCAGTACGTC.

This sequence joins TRBV6-2 or TRBV6-3 and TRBJ2-7; no clear D. CDR3 size: 12 residues. With 5 bases removed from V and 2 bases from J, the gap between germline ends came to 7 bases. The V gene's germline CDR1 is MNHEY and CDR2 SVGEGT. The DNA of the CDR3 is TGTGCCAGCAGTCAGAACGCCTACGAGCAGTACTTC. Its translation: CASSQNAYEQYF.

This clonotype was observed a few times. This chain links TRBV20-1 with TRBJ2-7, with D possibly TRBD2 on 6 matching bases. The germline CDR1 and CDR2 sequences are DFQATT and SNEGSKA (reference sequence). The CDR3 is 13 amino acids. Deletions cut 5 bases from V and 3 bases from J, with 14 bases between. The chain's CDR3 is CSAGRGEGYEQYF. The CDR3 region has the DNA TGCAGTGCTGGGCGGGGCGAAGGCTACGAGCAGTACTTC.

This clonotype was detected a few times. V and J are TRBV20-1 and TRBJ1-5; 7 bases match TRBD1. The J segment lost 6 bases and the V segment lost 5 bases, leaving 4 bases of the junction unmatched. This CDR3 is built from 12 residues. The germline CDR1 and CDR2 sequences are DFQATT and SNEGSKA (reference sequence). The CDR3 protein is CSAAQGPQPQHF. The DNA of the CDR3 is TGCAGTGCTGCACAGGGGCCTCAGCCCCAGCATTTT.

There are a few counts of this clonotype. The chain recombines TRBV6-2 or TRBV6-3 with TRBJ2-5; TRBD2 agrees at 10 bases. The CDR3 runs 15 residues. The ends lost 6 bases at V and 2 bases at J; junction bases unmatched: 6. Germline V CDR1 and CDR2: MNHEY, SVGEGT. The DNA for the CDR3 is TGTGCCAGCAGAAGAGCGGGGGGGCCACAAGAGACCCAGTACTTC. It encodes CASRRAGGPQETQYF.

This clonotype was seen a handful of times. The V call is TRBV7-3, the J call TRBJ2-1; D uncertain. Germline lookup yields CDR1 SGHTA and CDR2 FQGTGA. The CDR3 has 14 amino acids. Trimming took 5 bases from V and 7 from J, leaving 15 bases between them. The CDR3 spells CASSPDGPGNEQFF. CDR3 sequence (DNA): TGTGCCAGCAGCCCAGATGGCCCTGGTAATGAGCAGTTCTTC.

The table lists this clonotype with a few counts. The chain joins TRBV7-9 to TRBJ1-1, with 9 bases fitting TRBD1. J lost 5 bases, V lost 5 bases, and 6 bases had no gene match. This CDR3 is built from 14 residues. CDR1 and CDR2 from the germline V gene are SEHNR and FQNEAQ (reference sequence). CDR3 sequence reads: CASSPRDRVTEAFF. The CDR3 DNA reads as TGTGCCAGCAGCCCAAGGGACAGGGTAACTGAAGCTTTCTTT.

This clonotype has only a few counts. The genes are TRBV9 and TRBJ2-3, with 10 bases identical to TRBD2. Germline V CDR1 and CDR2: SGDLS, YYNGEE. V lost 3 bases and J lost 7; bases outside the gene matches: 5. CDR3 length equals 14 residues. The CDR3 reads CASSGSGGAHTQYF. The CDR3 DNA follows: TGTGCCAGCAGCGGAAGCGGGGGGGCACATACGCAGTATTTT.

This clonotype was found a few times. The chain's CDR3 is CASRGETQAEPQHF. DNA for the CDR3: TGTGCCAGCAGGGGCGAGACCCAGGCGGAGCCCCAGCATTTT. The chain carries TRBV12-3 or TRBV12-4 and TRBJ1-5; D is ambiguous. The CDR3 has 14 residues. Trimming shortened V by 6 bases and J by 8 bases, and 17 bases separated the two germline ends.

This chain joins TRBV7-6 and TRBJ1-1, with D uncertain. The CDR3 extends over 13 amino acids. Germline V gene lookup returns CDR1 SGHVS and CDR2 FNYEAQ. V was clipped by 8 bases and J by 7 bases, with 17 bases between them. The CDR3 spells CASSNTGYVEAFF. The CDR3 DNA sequence: TGTGCCAGCTCGAACACGGGGTACGTTGAAGCTTTCTTT.

In its sample, this clonotype was seen many times. The rearrangement joins TRBV5-1 to TRBJ2-1; 10 bases align to TRBD1. CDR3 length: 16 residues. CDR1 is SGHRS, CDR2 YFSETQ, per germline. With 3 bases clipped from V and 2 bases from J, the junction kept 5 bases outside the gene matches. The CDR3 reads CASSSWTGGTYNEQFF. CDR3 nucleotides: TGCGCCAGCAGCTCTTGGACAGGGGGTACCTACAATGAGCAGTTCTTC.

To note about this clonotype: At one end the junction does not follow the germline gene, possibly because of a read error. The V call is TRBV12-3 or TRBV12-4, the J call TRBJ2-5; a possible D gene is TRBD1 (6 bases). This CDR3 contains 13 residues. The CDR3 is CASTGQSKETHYF. In DNA form, the CDR3 reads TGTGCCAGCACGGGACAATCCAAAGAGACCCATTACTTC.

CDR3 amino acids: CSGQLNTEAFF. The CDR3 DNA sequence: TGCAGCGGACAGTTGAACACTGAAGCTTTCTTT. This chain joins TRBV29-1 and TRBJ1-1, with TRBD1 as a possible D gene (5 bases). Trimming removed 7 bases at V and 0 bases at J, with 6 bases between. The CDR3 covers 11 residues. Germline V gives CDR1 SQVTM, CDR2 ANQGSEA. The complete variable domain, with remaining parts taken from reference TRBV29-1 and TRBJ1-1, reads SAVISQKPSRDICQRGTSLTIQCQVDSQVTMMFWYRQQPGQSLTLIATANQGSEATYESGFVIDKFPISRPNLTFSTLTVSNMSPEDSSIYLCSGQLNTEAFFGQGTRLTVV.